A selection of T cell receptor beta chains follows, all from one sample in a study of blood T cell repertoires in COVID-19. Data came from immunoSEQ multiplex PCR; TCRdb stores just in-frame clones and leaves some out. The sample contains approximately 470,000 clones, roughly nine tenths of which appear only once. Sequencing was done on a sample of PBMCs or T cells enriched from blood (not recorded which). Receptors were obtained from a woman younger than 30 who had recovered from COVID-19. Each CDR3 is given with its conserved first and last residue. Each record gives: J gene, V gene, clone size, D gene, CDR3 length, CDR3 protein, CDR3 DNA. A D gene is named only where the DNA matches it firmly. A clone size is listed for some rows: how often the clone was seen (once, few, many), or a class if it is expanded.

TRBJ2-7 TRBV28 . . 15 CASTSSATGSYEQYF TGTGCCAGCACCTCTTCGGCGACGGGCTCCTACGAGCAGTACTTC
TRBJ1-1 TRBV5-1 . . 15 CASSRATVSNTEAFF TGCGCCAGCAGTCGCGCGACAGTTTCGAACACTGAAGCTTTCTTT
TRBJ1-2 TRBV2 . TRBD1 15 CASQGGRGPSIDYTF TGTGCCAGCCAGGGGGGCCGAGGTCCTTCTATTGACTACACCTTC
TRBJ1-5 TRBV3-1/TRBV3-2 many . 13 CASSPPGGQPQHF TGTGCCAGCAGCCCTCCCGGGGGGCAGCCCCAGCATTTT
TRBJ1-3 TRBV14 few TRBD1 22 CASSQLLRPGQYFESSGNTIYF TGTGCCAGCAGCCAACTTCTTAGACCGGGACAGTATTTTGAGAGCTCTGGAAACACCATATATTTT
TRBJ1-3 TRBV9 . . 18 CASSVDPFGGASGNTIYF TGTGCCAGCAGCGTAGACCCGTTCGGGGGGGCCTCTGGAAACACCATATATTTT
TRBJ2-3 TRBV4-1 . . 16 CASSQEGPRSTDTQYF TGCGCCAGCAGCCAAGAGGGCCCAAGGAGCACAGATACGCAGTATTTT
TRBJ2-5 TRBV28 . TRBD2 17 CASSSPSASGRQETQYF TGTGCCAGCAGTTCGCCCTCGGCTAGCGGGCGCCAAGAGACCCAGTACTTC
TRBJ1-1 TRBV2 . . 10 CASNGLEAFF TGTGCCAGCAATGGACTTGAAGCTTTCTTT
TRBJ1-2 TRBV4-1 . . 14 CASSQDGVYYGYTF TGCGCCAGCAGCCAAGACGGGGTTTACTATGGCTACACCTTC
TRBJ1-6 TRBV5-1 . . 13 CASSLALADPLHF TGCGCCAGCAGCTTGGCGTTGGCAGATCCCCTCCACTTT
TRBJ2-2 TRBV6-6 . TRBD2 16 CASRPEWAGDTGELFF TGTGCCAGCAGGCCCGAGTGGGCGGGGGACACCGGGGAGCTGTTTTTT
TRBJ2-3 TRBV7-9 . . 13 CASSSTESDTQYF TGTGCCAGCAGCTCCACAGAGTCAGATACGCAGTATTTT
TRBJ2-3 TRBV7-2 few TRBD2 16 CASSNVLAGDTDTQYF TGTGCCAGCAGCAACGTACTAGCGGGGGACACAGATACGCAGTATTTT
TRBJ2-5 TRBV3-1/TRBV3-2 . . 11 CASSQDRGQYF TGTGCCAGCAGCCAAGATCGGGGGCAGTACTTC
TRBJ2-2 TRBV9 . . 16 CASSVGVADNTGELFF TGTGCCAGCAGCGTAGGTGTAGCGGACAACACCGGGGAGCTGTTTTTT
TRBJ1-2 TRBV6-5 once . 13 CASWGRANYGYTF TGTGCCAGCTGGGGCAGGGCCAACTATGGCTACACCTTC
TRBJ2-7 TRBV27 . . 14 CATATGRESYEQYF TGTGCCACCGCAACAGGGCGGGAGTCCTACGAGCAGTACTTC
TRBJ2-1 TRBV2 . . 13 CASRRPTVDEQFF TGTGCCAGCAGGCGGCCGACAGTCGATGAGCAGTTCTTC
TRBJ2-7 TRBV5-1 . TRBD1 13 CASSSQGPYEQYF TGCGCCAGCAGCTCACAGGGGCCCTACGAGCAGTACTTC
TRBJ1-2 TRBV28 . TRBD1 14 CASSPPQGFYGYTF TGTGCCAGCAGTCCTCCACAGGGGTTCTATGGCTACACCTTC
TRBJ2-5 TRBV2 . . 15 CASSEGSGGAETQYF TGTGCCAGCAGTGAAGGGTCCGGAGGGGCAGAGACCCAGTACTTC
TRBJ2-1 TRBV11-2 . TRBD2 16 CASSLDGGGATGEQFF TGTGCCAGCAGCTTAGATGGCGGGGGGGCCACCGGGGAGCAGTTCTTC
TRBJ1-6 TRBV30 . . 13 CAGSGSYNSPLHF TGTGCCGGGTCGGGGTCCTATAATTCACCCCTCCACTTT
TRBJ1-1 TRBV5-5 . . 13 CASSRARNTEAFF TGTGCCAGCAGTCGCGCAAGGAACACTGAAGCTTTCTTT
TRBJ1-4 TRBV5-1 once . 14 CASSFGASNEKLFF TGCGCCAGCAGCTTTGGGGCCTCCAATGAAAAACTGTTTTTT
TRBJ2-3 TRBV27 . . 16 CASSPRVSKDGDTQYF TGTGCCAGCAGTCCTAGAGTATCCAAAGATGGAGATACGCAGTATTTT
TRBJ1-5 TRBV7-9 . TRBD1 16 CASSSTGAPSNQPQHF TGTGCCAGCAGCTCTACAGGGGCTCCTAGCAATCAGCCCCAGCATTTT
TRBJ2-2 TRBV25-1 few . 13 CASSASGTGELFF TGTGCCAGCAGTGCGAGCGGGACCGGGGAGCTGTTTTTT
TRBJ2-1 TRBV7-9 few . 16 CASSLADGIRSNEQFF TGTGCCAGCAGCTTAGCGGACGGGATCCGGTCCAATGAGCAGTTCTTC